This T cell receptor (beta chain) was found in a study of glioma-infiltrating T cells. General study findings and limits: Non-neoplastic patients had below-expected tissue-blood divergence, while all gliomas exceeded expectation.

Using RNA template, CDR3s of TCR alpha and beta were amplified with iRepertoire arm-PCR. Input was 100-400 ng of tissue mRNA or PBMC total RNA. In TCRdb, the multiplex PCR reads were re-called with MiXCR into one record per CDR3 protein. The sample has over 90,000 distinct CDR3 sequences; 29% are singletons. This clonotype was seen repeatedly, ten times or more. The antigen is undetermined. V was clipped by 0 bases and J by 6 bases, with 6 bases between them. The CDR3 length is 13 residues. The germline V gene encodes CDR1 LGHNA and CDR2 YSLEER. The chain joins TRBV4-3 to TRBJ2-1; a weak D match, TRBD1 (6 bases). This TCR was recovered from a human donor with low-grade glioma or glioblastoma, undergoing nonglioma brain surgery, or in good health (not recorded which). The sample consisted of glioma tissue, nonneoplastic brain tissue, or PBMCs (not recorded which). The CDR3 region is CASSQEGGNEQFF. CDR3 nucleotides: TGCGCCAGCAGCCAAGAAGGGGGCAATGAGCAGTTCTTC.